Listed below are T cell receptor beta chains from one sample, sequenced in a study of CD8 T cells in ankylosing spondylitis. Using its own MiXCR run on the 5' RACE reads, TCRdb lists one record per CDR3 protein. The data hold about 450,000 distinct CDR3 sequences, with roughly 26% observed a single time. Sequences were obtained from blood, either unsorted or a sorted T cell fraction (not recorded which). These receptor sequences come from a male donor with ankylosing spondylitis. Both conserved end residues are part of each CDR3. Each record gives: V gene, D gene, clone size, J gene, CDR3 DNA, CDR3 protein. The D gene is left open where the match is weak. Where a row states a size, it is once, few, many or the class of an expanded clone; other rows omit it.

V: TRBV24-1; D: TRBD2; size: few; J: TRBJ2-1; DNA: TGTGCCACCAGCACCACCGGGACTAGCAGCAATGAGCAGTTCTTC; CDR3: CATSTTGTSSNEQFF
V: TRBV10-2; D: NA; size: few; J: TRBJ1-2; DNA: TGCGCCAGCAGTGAGTCTGGGGCCAGGCGGCATGGCTACACCTTC; CDR3: CASSESGARRHGYTF
V: TRBV20-1; D: NA; size: NA; J: TRBJ2-1; DNA: TGCAGTGCTTTAGCGGAGCCATCCTACAATGAGCAGTTCTTC; CDR3: CSALAEPSYNEQFF
V: TRBV30; D: NA; size: NA; J: TRBJ1-3; DNA: TGTGCCTGGAGTGAGACTTCTGCTGGAAACACCATATATTTT; CDR3: CAWSETSAGNTIYF
V: TRBV7-2; D: NA; size: many; J: TRBJ2-5; DNA: TGTGCCAGCAGCTTAACCAGTCACCAAGAGACCCAGTACTTC; CDR3: CASSLTSHQETQYF
V: TRBV15; D: NA; size: NA; J: TRBJ2-1; DNA: TGTGCCACCAGCAGAGACTATGCCGGGAACAATGAGCAGTTCTTC; CDR3: CATSRDYAGNNEQFF
V: TRBV7-9; D: TRBD1; size: few; J: TRBJ1-4; DNA: TGTGCCAGCAGCTGGGGGGACAGAGATAATGAAAAACTGTTTTTT; CDR3: CASSWGDRDNEKLFF
V: TRBV5-1; D: NA; size: few; J: TRBJ2-5; DNA: TGCGCCAGCAGCTCCGGGAGCACTCGGCAGGAGACCCAGTACTTC; CDR3: CASSSGSTRQETQYF
V: TRBV20-1; D: NA; size: NA; J: TRBJ2-1; DNA: TGCAGTGCTAGAGTTCCCGAAGGTTATGAGCAGTTCTTC; CDR3: CSARVPEGYEQFF
V: TRBV27; D: NA; size: once; J: TRBJ2-4; DNA: TGTGCCAGCAGTGTGTCAGGGATAAGCATTCAGTACTTC; CDR3: CASSVSGISIQYF
V: TRBV12-3/TRBV12-4; D: NA; size: few; J: TRBJ2-3; DNA: TGTGCCAGCAGTTTAGAAACAGAGAACACAGATACGCAGTATTTT; CDR3: CASSLETENTDTQYF
V: TRBV7-2; D: TRBD1; size: few; J: TRBJ1-3; DNA: TGTGCCAGCAGCTTAGGACCGGGACAGTATAACACCATATATTTT; CDR3: CASSLGPGQYNTIYF
V: TRBV7-2; D: NA; size: many; J: TRBJ1-5; DNA: TGTGCCAGCAGCCATAGCAATCAGCCCCAGCATTTT; CDR3: CASSHSNQPQHF
V: TRBV11-2; D: NA; size: NA; J: TRBJ2-1; DNA: TGTGCCAGCAGCTTAGAGGGAAATACTTGGGGGAAGCAGTTCTTC; CDR3: CASSLEGNTWGKQFF
V: TRBV20-1; D: NA; size: few; J: TRBJ1-6; DNA: TGCAGTGCCCCTGGGGTCCGGGGGAGTTCACCCCTCCACTTT; CDR3: CSAPGVRGSSPLHF
V: TRBV6-1; D: TRBD1; size: once; J: TRBJ2-5; DNA: TGTGCCAGCAGTGCGGGACAGGGTTGGGAAGAGACCCAGTACTTC; CDR3: CASSAGQGWEETQYF
V: TRBV12-5; D: NA; size: NA; J: TRBJ2-1; DNA: TGTGCTAGTGGTTTGGTAGAGAGCGGTCGGGGTGAGCAGTTCTTC; CDR3: CASGLVESGRGEQFF
V: TRBV29-1; D: TRBD1; size: NA; J: TRBJ1-5; DNA: TGCAGCGGTGGACAGGGTCATGGTCAGCCCCAGCATTTT; CDR3: CSGGQGHGQPQHF
V: TRBV7-9; D: NA; size: few; J: TRBJ2-7; DNA: TGTGCCAGCAGCTCTCCCGCACCGGGTCTCCTAGGAGACGAGCAGTACTTC; CDR3: CASSSPAPGLLGDEQYF
V: TRBV7-9; D: TRBD2; size: NA; J: TRBJ2-5; DNA: TGTGCCAGCAGCTGGGTGACTAGCGGAGGGGGATGGGAGACCCAGTACTTC; CDR3: CASSWVTSGGGWETQYF
V: TRBV15; D: NA; size: NA; J: TRBJ1-1; DNA: TGTGCCACCAGCAGAGGTGGCACAAGGAACACTGAAGCTTTCTTT; CDR3: CATSRGGTRNTEAFF
V: TRBV3-1; D: NA; size: few; J: TRBJ2-1; DNA: TGTGCCAGCAGCCAATTGCTCTACAATGAGCAGTTCTTC; CDR3: CASSQLLYNEQFF
V: TRBV30; D: NA; size: NA; J: TRBJ1-2; DNA: TGTGCCTGGAGCGAGGGGCCGGGCTATGGCTACACCTTC; CDR3: CAWSEGPGYGYTF
V: TRBV11-2; D: NA; size: NA; J: TRBJ2-1; DNA: TGTGCCAGCAGCTTAACCGGGATATACCCCCCCCGCTCCTACAATGAGCAGTTCTTC; CDR3: CASSLTGIYPPRSYNEQFF
V: TRBV20-1; D: TRBD2; size: NA; J: TRBJ2-1; DNA: TGCAGTGCTAGAGATTTCAGAGGGAGGGCCTCTGTCCATGAGCAGTTCTTC; CDR3: CSARDFRGRASVHEQFF
V: TRBV7-2; D: NA; size: NA; J: TRBJ1-4; DNA: TGTGCCAGCAGCTTAGGATCCGGGCTTGGTGAAAAACTGTTTTTT; CDR3: CASSLGSGLGEKLFF
V: TRBV5-1; D: NA; size: few; J: TRBJ2-5; DNA: TGCGCCAGCAGCTTGGTTCGGGAAGAGACCCAGTACTTC; CDR3: CASSLVREETQYF
V: TRBV6-1; D: TRBD2; size: few; J: TRBJ2-2; DNA: TGTGCCAGCAAACCGGGACTAGCGAACACCGGGGAGCTGTTTTTT; CDR3: CASKPGLANTGELFF
V: TRBV12-3/TRBV12-4; D: NA; size: few; J: TRBJ2-1; DNA: TGTGCCAGCAGTTTTTCGAGCGGCGTCACCTACAATGAGCAGTTCTTC; CDR3: CASSFSSGVTYNEQFF
V: TRBV3-1; D: NA; size: few; J: TRBJ1-5; DNA: TGTGCCAGCAGCCCCGGACGGATTAGCAATCAGCCCCAGCATTTT; CDR3: CASSPGRISNQPQHF
V: TRBV18; D: TRBD2; size: few; J: TRBJ2-1; DNA: TGTGCCAGCTCACCACCCCTGTCGCGGGAGTTGGCTCAGTTCTTC; CDR3: CASSPPLSRELAQFF
V: TRBV5-1; D: NA; size: NA; J: TRBJ2-1; DNA: TGCGCCAGCAGCTTGGAAAGCCCGCTCTACAATGAGCAGTTCTTC; CDR3: CASSLESPLYNEQFF
V: TRBV15; D: NA; size: NA; J: TRBJ2-5; DNA: TGTGCCACCAGCAGAGATAGGGCAGTACAAGAGACCCAGTACTTC; CDR3: CATSRDRAVQETQYF
V: TRBV3-1; D: NA; size: NA; J: TRBJ1-2; DNA: TGTGCCAGCAGCCAGCGGACAGTCAACTATGGCTACACCTTC; CDR3: CASSQRTVNYGYTF
V: TRBV10-3; D: NA; size: NA; J: TRBJ2-1; DNA: TGTGCCATCAGTCCCCGGGGCTCGTACAATGAGCAGTTCTTC; CDR3: CAISPRGSYNEQFF
V: TRBV7-9; D: NA; size: few; J: TRBJ1-4; DNA: TGTGCCAGCAGCTTCGGGGGGACTAATGAAAAACTGTTTTTT; CDR3: CASSFGGTNEKLFF
V: TRBV20-1; D: NA; size: NA; J: TRBJ2-6; DNA: TGCAGTGCGCAGGCCTCTGGGGCCAACGTCCTGACTTTC; CDR3: CSAQASGANVLTF
V: TRBV24-1; D: TRBD1; size: few; J: TRBJ2-1; DNA: TGTGCCACCAGTGCAGGGACAGGGGGCTACAATGAGCAGTTCTTC; CDR3: CATSAGTGGYNEQFF
V: TRBV20-1; D: NA; size: few; J: TRBJ2-1; DNA: TGCAGTGCCAGGCAAGAGGGAGTGGATTACAATGAGCAGTTCTTC; CDR3: CSARQEGVDYNEQFF
V: TRBV5-1; D: NA; size: NA; J: TRBJ1-1; DNA: TGCGCCAGCAGCTTAGACCACTCTGTAGGTGAAGCTTTCTTT; CDR3: CASSLDHSVGEAFF
V: TRBV6-1; D: NA; size: NA; J: TRBJ1-3; DNA: TGTGCCAGCAGTGATACAGCAGGGCGGAACACCATATATTTT; CDR3: CASSDTAGRNTIYF
V: TRBV12-3/TRBV12-4; D: NA; size: many; J: TRBJ1-5; DNA: TGTGCCAGCATGTCCTATAGCAATCAGCCCCAGCATTTT; CDR3: CASMSYSNQPQHF
V: TRBV20-1; D: NA; size: NA; J: TRBJ1-5; DNA: TGCAGTGCTGTCGGACGGACTAATAGCAATCAGCCCCAGCATTTT; CDR3: CSAVGRTNSNQPQHF
V: TRBV11-3; D: NA; size: NA; J: TRBJ2-1; DNA: TGTGCCAGCAGCTTAGATACGAGTTTGCGGCCTTATGAGCAGTTCTTC; CDR3: CASSLDTSLRPYEQFF
V: TRBV6-1; D: TRBD1; size: many; J: TRBJ2-1; DNA: TGTGCCAGCAGCCCCCGACAGGGGGCCTACAATGAGCAGTTCTTC; CDR3: CASSPRQGAYNEQFF
V: TRBV10-3; D: TRBD1; size: few; J: TRBJ1-2; DNA: TGTGCCATCAGTGATCGGGGACAGTATGGCTACACCTTC; CDR3: CAISDRGQYGYTF
V: TRBV20-1; D: NA; size: NA; J: TRBJ2-1; DNA: TGCAGTGCCTTCCTCAACAATGAGCAGTTCTTC; CDR3: CSAFLNNEQFF
V: TRBV3-1; D: NA; size: NA; J: TRBJ2-1; DNA: TGTGCCAGCAGCCCCCCCCGGGGGTACAATGAGCAGTTCTTC; CDR3: CASSPPRGYNEQFF
V: TRBV20-1; D: TRBD1; size: NA; J: TRBJ1-2; DNA: TGCAGTGCTAGCCAGGGGGGCACATTCAACTATGGCTACACCTTC; CDR3: CSASQGGTFNYGYTF
V: TRBV24-1; D: NA; size: few; J: TRBJ2-3; DNA: TGTGCCACCAGTGAGACCGGGGCCTCTAGCACAGATACGCAGTATTTT; CDR3: CATSETGASSTDTQYF
V: TRBV29-1; D: NA; size: few; J: TRBJ2-5; DNA: TGCAGCGTGGTCGGGATGGGGGAGGAACAAGAGACCCAGTACTTC; CDR3: CSVVGMGEEQETQYF
V: TRBV20-1; D: TRBD2; size: few; J: TRBJ2-3; DNA: TGCAGTGCGCCAGCGGGAACCGCAGATACGCAGTATTTT; CDR3: CSAPAGTADTQYF
V: TRBV10-3; D: TRBD1; size: NA; J: TRBJ2-5; DNA: TGTGCCATCATTAACAGGGGGAGAGAGACCCAGTACTTC; CDR3: CAIINRGRETQYF
V: TRBV2; D: NA; size: NA; J: TRBJ1-1; DNA: TGTGCCAGCGGGCGGGAACGGGACAAGAACACTGAAGCTTTCTTT; CDR3: CASGRERDKNTEAFF
V: TRBV20-1; D: TRBD1; size: NA; J: TRBJ1-2; DNA: TGCAGTGCCAACCCGAATACAGGGGGCGGCTATGGCTACACCTTC; CDR3: CSANPNTGGGYGYTF
V: TRBV13; D: NA; size: once; J: TRBJ2-7; DNA: TGTGCCAGCAGCTTAGGGGGACCCACCAACTACGAGCAGTACTTC; CDR3: CASSLGGPTNYEQYF
V: TRBV5-6; D: NA; size: NA; J: TRBJ2-4; DNA: TGTGCCAGCAGTTTGAGGTACTCGGCGGCAAACATTCAGTACTTC; CDR3: CASSLRYSAANIQYF
V: TRBV7-9; D: NA; size: NA; J: TRBJ1-5; DNA: TGTGCCAGCAGTTTTGGGTTCAATCAGCCCCAGCATTTT; CDR3: CASSFGFNQPQHF
V: TRBV6-1; D: TRBD2; size: NA; J: TRBJ2-4; DNA: TGTGCCAGCAGAGGGACTAGCGGGAGCCCAGCCAAAAACATTCAGTACTTC; CDR3: CASRGTSGSPAKNIQYF